Below are 10 T cell receptor beta chains sequenced from a single sample in a study of T-cell reconstitution after alpha-beta-depleted transplantation in children. A library of TCRbeta sequences, prepared with unique molecular identifiers, was generated. One entry per CDR3 protein, called by TCRdb with MiXCR from the PCR reads. Among 400,000 to 500,000 distinct CDR3 sequences listed, under 13% were seen once. The sample consisted of PBMCs from the stem cell graft donor, taken from the stem cell graft. These receptor sequences come from a human donor who donated a stem cell graft to a child with acute myeloid leukemia.

This clonotype is a singleton in its sample. J is TRBJ1-2 and V is TRBV18; the D is unclear. The length of the CDR3 is 15 residues. The ends were cut back, 0 bases at V and 2 bases at J, with 10 bases in the middle. The germline V gene encodes CDR1 KGHSH and CDR2 LQKENI. The CDR3 here is CASSPPSRFNYGYTF. The CDR3 DNA reads as TGTGCCAGCTCACCACCGTCGAGATTCAACTATGGCTACACCTTC.

This clonotype appeared many times. J is TRBJ2-1 and V is TRBV29-1; 11 bases map to TRBD2. Trimming at V came to 5 bases and at J to 7 bases, leaving 4 bases not matched to a gene. Germline CDR1 is SQVTM and CDR2 is ANQGSEA. This CDR3 comprises 13 residues. The CDR3 nucleotides are TGCAGCGTTATTAGCGGGAGGGGGAATGAGCAGTTCTTC. Encoded protein: CSVISGRGNEQFF.

The sample holds a few counts of this clonotype. The gene calls are TRBV30 and TRBJ1-6; unclear D gene. The germline gives CDR1 GTSNPN, CDR2 SVGIG (reference sequence). The CDR3 runs to 13 residues. V lost 4 bases and J lost 9, with 13 bases in between. Written as DNA, the CDR3 is TGTGCCTGGACAGGAGCCTTATTTTCACCCCTCCACTTT. Translated: CAWTGALFSPLHF.

This chain joins TRBV7-8 and TRBJ2-7, with D hard to call. Trimming removed 3 bases at V and 9 bases at J, with 12 bases between. Per germline, CDR1 SGHVS and CDR2 FQNEAQ. The CDR3 length is 12 residues. DNA for the CDR3: TGTGCCAGCAGCTTCGAAGATCCGCGGCAGTACTTC. Translating gives CASSFEDPRQYF. The full variable domain, completed using reference TRBV7-8 and TRBJ2-7, is GAGVSQSPRYKVAKRGQDVALRCDPISGHVSLFWYQQALGQGPEFLTYFQNEAQLDKSGLPSDRFFAERPEGSVSTLKIQRTQQEDSAVYLCASSFEDPRQYFGPGTRLTVT.

This clonotype was observed a few times. The CDR3 region has the DNA TGTGCCAGCAGTTATTCCGCTACAGTAGGCTATGGCTACACCTTC. As protein: CASSYSATVGYGYTF. The V gene is TRBV6-5, the J gene TRBJ1-2, with D unresolved. Germline V lookup: CDR1 MNHEY, CDR2 SVGAGI. This CDR3 has 15 amino acids. V shed 3 bases and J shed 4 bases, with 15 bases lying between them.

The chain is built from TRBV3-1 and TRBJ1-2, with 10 bases lining up with TRBD1. Per germline, CDR1 LGHDT and CDR2 YNNKEL (reference sequence). Losses at the gene ends were 2 bases for V and 10 bases for J; bases not matched to a gene: 4. The CDR3 covers 13 residues. The CDR3 nucleotides are TGTGCCAGCAGCCAAATGAGACAGGGGGCCTACACCTTC. Translating it yields CASSQMRQGAYTF.

This clonotype was seen more than once but under ten times. This chain connects TRBV12-3 or TRBV12-4 to TRBJ1-4; D may be TRBD1 (6 bases). The CDR3 sequence is 14 residues long. V was cut by 6 bases and J by 5 bases, with 13 bases left in between. CDR3 bases: TGTGCCAGCAGAGGATCGGGGGCAAATGAAAAACTGTTTTTT. This sequence encodes CASRGSGANEKLFF.

The rearrangement uses TRBV7-2 and TRBJ2-7; 9 nucleotides line up with TRBD1. The CDR3 extends over 15 amino acids. The V segment lost 5 bases and the J segment 3 bases; nucleotides outside the gene matches: 8. Per germline, CDR1 SGHTA and CDR2 FQGNSA. CDR3 DNA: TGTGCCAGCAGCCGTATTCCGGGACAGGGCTACGAGCAGTACTTC. Amino acid sequence: CASSRIPGQGYEQYF.

The J gene is TRBJ2-7, the V gene TRBV9; D perhaps matches TRBD1 (6 bases). The V and J ends lost 4 bases and 0 bases respectively, with 14 bases between them. The CDR3 is made up of 15 amino acids. Per the germline V gene, CDR1 is SGDLS and CDR2 is YYNGEE. In DNA form, the CDR3 reads TGTGCCAGCAGCCCTCAGGACAGATTCTCCTACGAGCAGTACTTC. Its protein product is CASSPQDRFSYEQYF.

This sequence joins TRBV12-3 or TRBV12-4 and TRBJ2-1; D possibly corresponds to TRBD1 (6 bases). The CDR3 length is 14 residues. V dropped 1 base and J dropped 5 bases, with 9 bases sitting between them. Here the CDR3 reads CASSLERTDNEQFF. The CDR3 coding sequence is TGTGCCAGCAGTTTAGAGCGGACAGACAATGAGCAGTTCTTC.